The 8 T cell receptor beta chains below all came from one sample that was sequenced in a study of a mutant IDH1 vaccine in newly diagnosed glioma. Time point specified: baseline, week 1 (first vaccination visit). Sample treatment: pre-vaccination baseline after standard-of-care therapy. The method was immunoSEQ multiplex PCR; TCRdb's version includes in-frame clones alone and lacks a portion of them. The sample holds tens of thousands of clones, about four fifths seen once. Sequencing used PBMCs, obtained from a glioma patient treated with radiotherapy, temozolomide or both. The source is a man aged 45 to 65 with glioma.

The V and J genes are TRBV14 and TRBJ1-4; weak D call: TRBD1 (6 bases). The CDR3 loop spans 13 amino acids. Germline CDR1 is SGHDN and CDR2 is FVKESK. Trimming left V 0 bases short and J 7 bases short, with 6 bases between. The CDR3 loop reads CASSQEGGEKLFF. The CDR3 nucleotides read TGTGCCAGCAGCCAAGAAGGGGGTGAAAAACTGTTTTTT.

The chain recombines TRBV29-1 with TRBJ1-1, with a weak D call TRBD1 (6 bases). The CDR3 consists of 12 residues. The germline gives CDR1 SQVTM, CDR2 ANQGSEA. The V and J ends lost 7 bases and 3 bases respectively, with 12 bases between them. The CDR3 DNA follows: TGCAGCGCCAACAGGGTGGACACTGAAGCTTTCTTT. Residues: CSANRVDTEAFF.

The CDR3 sequence is CASSLEIFGTHSGANVLTF. DNA of the CDR3: TGTGCCAGCAGCTTAGAGATCTTCGGTACACACTCTGGGGCCAACGTCCTGACTTTC. J is TRBJ2-6 and V is TRBV7-8; D is undetermined. CDR3 size: 19 residues. Germline-derived CDR1 and CDR2 are SGHVS and FQNEAQ. The germline V and J ends were trimmed by 1 base and 0 bases, with 16 bases remaining between them.

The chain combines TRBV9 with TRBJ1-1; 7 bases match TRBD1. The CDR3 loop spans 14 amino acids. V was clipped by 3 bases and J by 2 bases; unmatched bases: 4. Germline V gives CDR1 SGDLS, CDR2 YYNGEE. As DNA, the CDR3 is TGTGCCAGCAGCGCCGGGACAGCCAACACTGAAGCTTTCTTT. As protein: CASSAGTANTEAFF.

Here the CDR3 DNA reads TGTGCCAGCAGCTTCCTCAGGGGGAGCACCGGGGAGCTGTTTTTT. Protein product: CASSFLRGSTGELFF. The rearrangement joins TRBV5-4 to TRBJ2-2; 7 positions agree with TRBD1. The germline V gene has CDR1 SGHNT and CDR2 YYREEE (reference sequence). Unmatched junction bases numbered 5, after V lost 2 bases and J lost 4 bases. The CDR3 extends over 15 amino acids.

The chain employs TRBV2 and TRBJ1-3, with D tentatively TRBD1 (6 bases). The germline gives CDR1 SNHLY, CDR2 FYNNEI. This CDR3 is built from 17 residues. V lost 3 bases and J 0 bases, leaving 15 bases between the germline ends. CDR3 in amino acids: CASSDWRGDYSGNTIYF. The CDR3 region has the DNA TGTGCCAGCAGTGATTGGAGGGGGGATTACTCTGGAAACACCATATATTTT.

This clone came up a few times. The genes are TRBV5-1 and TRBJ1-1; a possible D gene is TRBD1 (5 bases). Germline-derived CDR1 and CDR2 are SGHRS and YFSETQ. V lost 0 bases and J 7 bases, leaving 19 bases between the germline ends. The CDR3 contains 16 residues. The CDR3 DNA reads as TGCGCCAGCAGCTTGGACCGGGACCTGCCAGTGCGTGAAGCTTTCTTT. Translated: CASSLDRDLPVREAFF.

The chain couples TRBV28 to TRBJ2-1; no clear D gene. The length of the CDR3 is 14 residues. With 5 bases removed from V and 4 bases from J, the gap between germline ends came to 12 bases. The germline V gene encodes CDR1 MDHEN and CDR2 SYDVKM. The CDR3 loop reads CASSGMGTYNEQFF. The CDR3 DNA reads TGTGCCAGCAGTGGGATGGGCACGTACAATGAGCAGTTCTTC.